The sample holds a few counts of the clone carrying this TCR beta chain. What it recognizes is unknown. In TCRdb, the RT-PCR reads were re-called with MiXCR into one record per CDR3 protein. The sample holds 800,000 or so distinct CDR3 sequences, 21% seen once. Trimming took 6 bases from V and 1 from J, leaving 14 bases between them. The CDR3 loop spans 15 amino acids. The germline CDR1 and CDR2 sequences are LGHDT and YNNKEL (reference sequence). The source of the sample is a study of response to subunit inactivated influenza vaccine. Whole-study findings and limits: It was the authors' suggestion that each seasonal influenza vaccination recruits few new T cells.

Material: PBMCs from blood, obtained 4 to 6 days after vaccination. The clonotype originates from a man between 45 and 60 years old who received an inactivated influenza vaccine. The chain recombines TRBV3-1 with TRBJ2-3; D not resolved. The CDR3, as DNA: TGTGCCAGCAGGGCCCATTCATGGGGCACAGATACGCAGTATTTT. Translation gives CASRAHSWGTDTQYF.